This T cell receptor (beta chain) stems from a study of cytomegalovirus exposure and HLA in healthy donors. Whole-study results and caveats: Clonal expansion was found to be greater in HLA-associated TCR beta chains than in equally common others in a later analysis.

CDR1 is MDHEN, CDR2 SYDVKM, per germline. There are 15 residues in the CDR3. V was pared by 3 bases and J by 1 base, with 12 bases between. 13 Jbeta primers and 60 Vbeta primers were used for the PCR. Produced via immunoSEQ multiplex PCR; TCRdb's table is partial and in-frame only. The sample consists of about 100,000 clones, around 74% of them appearing once. On this clone: Its matching antigen is unknown.

The sequence came from a man aged 40-49 years in good health and CMV-seropositive. The chain recombines TRBV28 with TRBJ2-5; D might be TRBD2 (6 bases). Sequenced: PBMCs. CDR3 loop: CASSLSGTLQETQYF. The CDR3 DNA is TGTGCCAGCAGTTTGTCCGGGACTCTCCAAGAGACCCAGTACTTC.